This T cell receptor (beta chain) originates from a study of cytomegalovirus exposure and HLA in healthy donors. General observations from the study: Being productive about 87% or about 30% of the time was typical of most TCR beta V segments in an earlier analysis. Rarity characterized most TCR sequences, yet some public TCRs appeared in many donors. Researchers reported in a later analysis that common viral pathogens appeared linked to several top clusters.

With respect to this clone: Its antigen remains unidentified.

This CDR3 is 14 amino acids long. Trimming cost V 1 base and J 4 bases; bases outside gene matches: 3. Germline CDR1 LGHNA, CDR2 YNFKEQ. The PCR used 60 Vbeta and 13 Jbeta primers. Clones were sequenced by immunoSEQ multiplex PCR, and TCRdb holds only the in-frame ones, with some missing. This sample's clone table lists around 100,000 clones. Specimen: PBMCs. This sequence was found in a man aged 45 to 65 in good health and CMV-seronegative. The chain has TRBV4-2 and TRBJ1-2; 7 bases map to TRBD1. The CDR3: CASSQATGRYGYTF. The CDR3 nucleotides are TGTGCCAGCAGCCAAGCGACAGGGCGCTATGGCTACACCTTC.